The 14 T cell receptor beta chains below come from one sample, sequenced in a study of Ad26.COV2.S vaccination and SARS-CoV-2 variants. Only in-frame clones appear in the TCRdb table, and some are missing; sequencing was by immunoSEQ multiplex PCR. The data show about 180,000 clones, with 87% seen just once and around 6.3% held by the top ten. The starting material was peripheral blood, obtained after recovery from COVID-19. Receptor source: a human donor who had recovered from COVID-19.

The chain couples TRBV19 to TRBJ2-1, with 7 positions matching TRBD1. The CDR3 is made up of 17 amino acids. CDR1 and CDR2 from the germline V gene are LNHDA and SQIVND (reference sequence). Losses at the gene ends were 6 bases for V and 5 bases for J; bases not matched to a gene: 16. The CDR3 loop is CASSSYRGSRPNNEQFF. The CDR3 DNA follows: TGTGCCAGTAGCTCCTACAGGGGCTCCCGGCCCAACAATGAGCAGTTCTTC.

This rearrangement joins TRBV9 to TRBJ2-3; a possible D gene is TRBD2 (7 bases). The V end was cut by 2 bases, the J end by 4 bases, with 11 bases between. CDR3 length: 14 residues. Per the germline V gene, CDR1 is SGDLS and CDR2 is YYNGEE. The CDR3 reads CASSVSGGPDTQYF. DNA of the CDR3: TGTGCCAGCAGCGTCTCGGGGGGCCCAGATACGCAGTATTTT.

The CDR3: CASSLEGGRGSYEQYF. The CDR3 DNA follows: TGTGCCAGCAGCTTGGAGGGCGGGAGAGGCTCCTACGAGCAGTACTTC. The rearrangement joins TRBV5-4 to TRBJ2-7; 7 bases align to TRBD2. Germline V gene lookup returns CDR1 SGHNT and CDR2 YYREEE (reference sequence). The CDR3 covers 16 residues. Germline trimming cut 0 bases from V and 0 bases from J; bases unmatched to any gene: 6.

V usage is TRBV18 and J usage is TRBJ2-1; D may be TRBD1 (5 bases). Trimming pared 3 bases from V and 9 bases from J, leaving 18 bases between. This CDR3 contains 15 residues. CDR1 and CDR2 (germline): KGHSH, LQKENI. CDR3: CASSPGQGVRGEQFF. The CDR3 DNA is TGTGCCAGCTCACCTGGACAAGGGGTAAGGGGTGAGCAGTTCTTC.

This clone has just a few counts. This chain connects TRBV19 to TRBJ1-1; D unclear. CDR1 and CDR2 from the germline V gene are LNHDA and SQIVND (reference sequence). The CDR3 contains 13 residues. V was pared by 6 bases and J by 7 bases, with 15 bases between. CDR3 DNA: TGTGCCAGTAGACCCGACCTCCCCAGTGAAGCTTTCTTT. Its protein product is CASRPDLPSEAFF.

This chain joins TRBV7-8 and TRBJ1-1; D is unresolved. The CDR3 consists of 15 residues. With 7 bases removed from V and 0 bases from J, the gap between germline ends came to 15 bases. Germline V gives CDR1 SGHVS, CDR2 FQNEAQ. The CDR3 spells CASTNPDRVNTEAFF. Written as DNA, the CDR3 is TGTGCCAGCACGAACCCCGACCGCGTGAACACTGAAGCTTTCTTT.

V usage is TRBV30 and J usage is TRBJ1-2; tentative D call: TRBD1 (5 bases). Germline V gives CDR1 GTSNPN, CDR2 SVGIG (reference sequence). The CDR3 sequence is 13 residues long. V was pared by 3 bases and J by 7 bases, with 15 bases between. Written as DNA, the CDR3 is TGTGCCTGGAGAGGGGACGGCTTGAGTGGCTACACCTTC. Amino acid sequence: CAWRGDGLSGYTF.

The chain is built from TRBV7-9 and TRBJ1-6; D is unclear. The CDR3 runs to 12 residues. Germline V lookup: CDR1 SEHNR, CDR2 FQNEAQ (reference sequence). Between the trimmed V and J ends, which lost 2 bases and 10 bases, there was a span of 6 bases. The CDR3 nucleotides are TGTGCCAGCAGCTTATACGGGTCACCCCTCCACTTT. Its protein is CASSLYGSPLHF.

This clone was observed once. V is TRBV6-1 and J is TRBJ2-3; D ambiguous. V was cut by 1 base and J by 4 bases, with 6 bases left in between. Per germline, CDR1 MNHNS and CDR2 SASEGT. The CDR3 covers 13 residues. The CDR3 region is CASSEVHPDTQYF. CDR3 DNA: TGTGCCAGCAGTGAAGTTCACCCAGATACGCAGTATTTT.

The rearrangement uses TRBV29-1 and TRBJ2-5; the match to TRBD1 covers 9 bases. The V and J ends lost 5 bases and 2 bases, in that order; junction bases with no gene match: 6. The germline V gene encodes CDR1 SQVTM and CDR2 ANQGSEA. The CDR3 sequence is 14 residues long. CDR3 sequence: CSVIQGAGQETQYF. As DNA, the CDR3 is TGCAGCGTTATACAGGGGGCTGGGCAAGAGACCCAGTACTTC.

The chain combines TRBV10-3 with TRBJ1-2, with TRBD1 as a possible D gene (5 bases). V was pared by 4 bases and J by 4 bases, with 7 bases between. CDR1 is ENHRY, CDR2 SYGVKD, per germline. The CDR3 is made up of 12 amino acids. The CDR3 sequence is CAISADSYGYTF. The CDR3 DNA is TGTGCCATCAGTGCCGACAGCTATGGCTACACCTTC.

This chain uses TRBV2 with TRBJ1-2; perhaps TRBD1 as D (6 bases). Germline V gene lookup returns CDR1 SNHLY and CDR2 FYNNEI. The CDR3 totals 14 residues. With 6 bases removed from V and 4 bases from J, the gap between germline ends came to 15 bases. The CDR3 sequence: CASRRDTEFYGYTF. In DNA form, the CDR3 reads TGTGCCAGCAGGCGGGACACAGAGTTCTATGGCTACACCTTC.

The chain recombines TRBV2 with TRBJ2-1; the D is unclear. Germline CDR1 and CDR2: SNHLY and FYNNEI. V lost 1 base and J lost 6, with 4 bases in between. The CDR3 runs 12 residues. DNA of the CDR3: TGTGCCAGCAGTGAAGTTAGCAATGAGCAGTTCTTC. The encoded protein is CASSEVSNEQFF.

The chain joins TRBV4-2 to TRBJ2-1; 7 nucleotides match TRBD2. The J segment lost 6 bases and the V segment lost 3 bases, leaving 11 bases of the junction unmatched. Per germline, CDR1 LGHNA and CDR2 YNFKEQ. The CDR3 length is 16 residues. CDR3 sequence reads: CASSQVSGTSINEQFF. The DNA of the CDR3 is TGTGCCAGCAGCCAGGTCAGCGGGACTTCAATCAATGAGCAGTTCTTC.